These 2 T cell receptor beta chains share one sample of origin, sequenced in a study of CD8 T cells in Susac syndrome. A quantity of roughly 0.5 to 1 ug RNA underwent reverse transcription using random hexamers. TCRdb passed the immunoSEQ multiplex PCR reads through MiXCR, listing each CDR3 protein once. The sample lists over 80,000 distinct CDR3 sequences, over 80% occurring once. The sample was CD8+ T cells from PBMCs. All receptors come from a human donor in good health.

This clonotype was observed a few times. This CDR3 is CASGSSSYEQYF. CDR3 nucleotides: TGTGCCAGCGGATCCAGTTCCTACGAGCAGTACTTC. This rearrangement joins TRBV5-6 to TRBJ2-7; D is unresolved. The CDR3 length is 12 residues. The germline V gene has CDR1 SGHDT and CDR2 YYEEEE. V was cut by 7 bases and J by 1 base, with 9 bases left in between.

The chain links TRBV2 to TRBJ2-7; D not certain. The CDR3 is 13 amino acids. V was shortened by 2 bases and J by 5 bases, with 10 bases between the two germline ends. The germline V gene encodes CDR1 SNHLY and CDR2 FYNNEI. The CDR3 DNA is TGTGCCAGCAGTGAAATTAGTTTGAACGAGCAGTACTTC. This encodes CASSEISLNEQYF.